Sequencing of this TCR beta chain was carried out in a study of cytomegalovirus exposure and HLA in healthy donors. Across the study: Most donors, 81% of over 350 genotyped, fell in the Caucasian-associated ancestry cluster.

CDR3 size: 15 residues. In germline, CDR1 is SGHTA, CDR2 FQGTGA. J gave up 2 bases and V 2 bases, and 4 bases lay outside the gene matches. This clone has a single count. 13 Jbeta primers and 60 Vbeta primers were used for the PCR. The protocol was immunoSEQ multiplex PCR, while the TCRdb copy is restricted to in-frame clones and leaves out a portion. The sample has 95,000 to 110,000 clones; 76% are singletons. Sequenced: PBMCs. The gene calls are TRBV7-3 and TRBJ2-3; 7 nucleotides match TRBD2. This clonotype was obtained from a woman aged 18-35 years in good health and CMV-seropositive. The CDR3 protein is CASSLASGLTDTQYF. The CDR3, as DNA: TGTGCCAGCAGCTTAGCTAGCGGCCTCACAGATACGCAGTATTTT.